This T cell receptor (beta chain) was found in a study of blood T cell repertoires in COVID-19. Across the study: Samples taken during acute and convalescent COVID-19 were collected in the United States, Italy and Spain. Sources were T cells, B-cell-depleted T cells, or PBMCs; the material itself was cDNA or gDNA.

Source study methods: The assay estimated nucleated cells by amplifying reference gene primers. TCRdb's table, derived via immunoSEQ multiplex PCR, lists solely in-frame clones and lacks some. The V and J calls and clone size were taken over from that table, and D and trimming were inferred from the DNA. There are 43,000 or so clones in the sample; roughly 87% occur only once, and 15% lies in the top ten. This CDR3 is 12 amino acids long. V gave up 3 bases and J gave up 2 bases, with 4 bases separating them. Germline V gene sequence: CDR1 WSHSY, CDR2 SAAADI. The V gene is TRBV10-2, the J gene TRBJ1-2; unclear D gene. The specimen sequenced was peripheral blood. The TCR comes from a man aged 60 to 75 with active COVID-19. CDR3 in amino acids: CASSEQNYGYTF. The CDR3 nucleotides read TGCGCCAGCAGTGAACAGAACTATGGCTACACCTTC.